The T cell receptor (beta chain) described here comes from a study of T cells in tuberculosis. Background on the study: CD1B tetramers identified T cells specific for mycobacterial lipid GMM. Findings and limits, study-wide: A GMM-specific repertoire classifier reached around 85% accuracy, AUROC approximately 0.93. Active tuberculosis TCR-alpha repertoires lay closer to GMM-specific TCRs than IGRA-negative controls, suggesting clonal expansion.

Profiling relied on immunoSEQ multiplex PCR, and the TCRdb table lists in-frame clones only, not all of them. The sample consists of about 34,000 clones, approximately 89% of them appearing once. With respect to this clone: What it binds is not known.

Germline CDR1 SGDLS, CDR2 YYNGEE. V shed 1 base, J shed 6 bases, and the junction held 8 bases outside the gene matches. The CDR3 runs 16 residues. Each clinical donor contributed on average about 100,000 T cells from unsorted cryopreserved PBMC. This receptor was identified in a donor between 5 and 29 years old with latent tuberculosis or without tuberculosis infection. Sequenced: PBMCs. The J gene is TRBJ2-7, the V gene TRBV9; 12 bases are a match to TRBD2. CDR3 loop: CASSVHPTSGRSEQYF. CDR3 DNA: TGTGCCAGCAGCGTACACCCGACTAGCGGGAGAAGCGAGCAGTACTTC.